The 18 T cell receptor beta chains below all came from one sample that was sequenced in a study of Graves' ophthalmopathy and Graves' hyperthyroidism. The authors amplified TCR beta CDR3 regions from RNA transcripts. First-round RT-PCR employed HTBI primers, with a second-round multiplex PCR after it. TCRdb reprocessed the multiplex PCR reads with MiXCR, giving one entry per CDR3 protein. In the table there are about 210,000 distinct CDR3 sequences, roughly 29% of which are singletons. Sequencing used peripheral blood. The receptors come from a middle-aged man with Graves' ophthalmopathy.

There are many counts of this clonotype. The CDR3 nucleotides are TGTGCCAGCAGCCCCGAATCAGGGTCGGATCAGCCCCAGCATTTT. Translation: CASSPESGSDQPQHF. The chain joins TRBV7-9 to TRBJ1-5, with TRBD1 as a possible D gene (5 bases). The CDR3 loop spans 15 amino acids. CDR1 and CDR2 (germline): SEHNR, FQNEAQ (reference sequence). V lost 5 bases and J 5 bases, leaving 16 bases between the germline ends.

This clonotype came up a few times. This chain uses TRBV12-3 or TRBV12-4 with TRBJ1-6; D remains unclear. The CDR3 has 14 residues. Trimming cost V 6 bases and J 7 bases, with 13 bases left between them. The CDR3 here is CASSTDGRNSPLHF. CDR3 DNA: TGTGCCAGCAGCACCGACGGGCGGAATTCACCCCTCCACTTT.

The chain has TRBV2 and TRBJ2-5; 7 positions agree with TRBD1. CDR3 length equals 14 residues. With 7 bases clipped from V and 5 bases from J, the junction kept 10 bases outside the gene matches. Germline assignment: CDR1 SNHLY and CDR2 FYNNEI. Here the CDR3 reads CASTTTGTTETQYF. The CDR3 nucleotides are TGTGCCAGCACTACGACAGGGACAACGGAGACCCAGTACTTC.

This clonotype was recorded at least ten times. This chain uses TRBV7-8 with TRBJ1-1; D call uncertain. Germline-derived CDR1 and CDR2 are SGHVS and FQNEAQ. The CDR3 loop spans 17 amino acids. V lost 1 base to trimming and J lost 0 bases, with 15 bases between them. The CDR3 sequence: CASSLVQVLSMNTEAFF. The CDR3 nucleotides read TGTGCCAGCAGCTTAGTTCAGGTGTTAAGCATGAACACTGAAGCTTTCTTT.

V gene TRBV28 combines with J gene TRBJ2-7; 7 bases line up with TRBD2. The CDR3 totals 15 residues. Germline V CDR1 and CDR2: MDHEN, SYDVKM. V shed 2 bases and J 2 bases; nucleotides not matched to a gene: 6. The CDR3 here is CASSLGASGAYEQYF. The DNA for the CDR3 is TGTGCCAGCAGTTTAGGGGCTAGCGGCGCCTACGAGCAGTACTTC.

Ten or more counts support this clonotype. The V gene is TRBV6-1, the J gene TRBJ2-7; 13 bases agree with TRBD2. V lost 6 bases, J lost 0 bases, and 5 bases stayed unmatched. The CDR3 consists of 16 residues. CDR1 is MNHNS and CDR2 is SASEGT in the germline V gene. Here the CDR3 reads CASSPTSGRSSYEQYF. In DNA, the CDR3 is TGTGCCAGCAGCCCGACTAGCGGGAGGAGCTCCTACGAGCAGTACTTC.

The chain uses TRBV15 and TRBJ2-5, with 14 bases lining up with TRBD2. CDR1 is LNHNV, CDR2 YYDKDF, per germline (reference sequence). This CDR3 is built from 16 residues. The V and J ends lost 3 bases and 4 bases, in that order; junction bases with no gene match: 4. CDR3 sequence: CATSRGLAGEGETQYF. CDR3 bases: TGTGCCACCAGCAGGGGACTAGCGGGAGAAGGAGAGACCCAGTACTTC. Looking up the rest from reference TRBV15 and TRBJ2-5 gives the full variable domain: DAMVIQNPRYQVTQFGKPVTLSCSQTLNHNVMYWYQQKSSQAPKLLFHYYDKDFNNEADTPDNFQSRRPNTSFCFLDIRSPGLGDTAMYLCATSRGLAGEGETQYFGPGTRLLVL.

Points on this clonotype: A much larger clone differs from this one at a single base, so this may be a read error. CDR3 nucleotides: TGTGTCACCAGCACTGAAGCTTTCTTT. Translating it yields CVTSTEAFF. V gene TRBV6-1 combines with J gene TRBJ1-1; the D is unclear. The CDR3 is 9 residues long. CDR1 and CDR2 from the germline V gene are MNHNS and SASEGT.

This clonotype has a handful of counts. This rearrangement joins TRBV12-3 or TRBV12-4 to TRBJ2-7, with D unresolved. Trimming removed 5 bases from V and 5 bases from J, with 13 bases in between. The length of the CDR3 is 13 residues. CDR3 region: CASSNQARHEQYF. The CDR3 nucleotides are TGTGCCAGCAGTAACCAGGCCCGCCACGAGCAGTACTTC.

The genes are TRBV12-3 or TRBV12-4 and TRBJ2-5; 8 nucleotides align to TRBD2. The ends lost 3 bases at V and 5 bases at J; junction bases unmatched: 5. This CDR3 comprises 14 residues. The CDR3 DNA sequence: TGTGCCAGCAGTTTTGGAGCGGGAGTTGAGACCCAGTACTTC. As protein: CASSFGAGVETQYF.

This chain joins TRBV5-1 and TRBJ2-2; the match to TRBD2 covers 12 bases. Per germline, CDR1 SGHRS and CDR2 YFSETQ. The CDR3 length is 17 residues. With 4 bases clipped from V and 4 bases from J, the junction kept 8 bases outside the gene matches. In DNA, the CDR3 is TGCGCCAGCAGCCCGGGACTAGCGGGCGGTTTCACCGGGGAGCTGTTTTTT. This gives the protein CASSPGLAGGFTGELFF.

The rearrangement uses TRBV12-3 or TRBV12-4 and TRBJ1-5; D call uncertain. The CDR3 extends over 14 amino acids. The V end was cut by 3 bases, the J end by 3 bases, with 9 bases between. The DNA of the CDR3 is TGTGCCAGCAGTTTGGCGGGTGACAATCAGCCCCAGCATTTT. Protein sequence: CASSLAGDNQPQHF.

The sample holds many counts of this clonotype. This chain connects TRBV19 to TRBJ2-6, with 10 bases that match TRBD1. The CDR3 runs to 17 residues. V shed 5 bases and J 2 bases; nucleotides not matched to a gene: 6. Germline-derived CDR1 and CDR2 are LNHDA and SQIVND (reference sequence). In DNA, the CDR3 is TGTGCCAGTAGTCCCGGGACAGGGGCGCCTGGGGCCAACGTCCTGACTTTC. It is translated as CASSPGTGAPGANVLTF.

The chain carries TRBV2 and TRBJ2-7; D might be TRBD1 or TRBD2, each matching 5 bases. CDR3 length: 14 amino acids. CDR1 is SNHLY, CDR2 FYNNEI, per germline. Trimming removed 3 bases at V and 3 bases at J, with 12 bases between. CDR3 bases: TGTGCCAGCAGTGACGGGACGGATAACTACGAGCAGTACTTC. It translates to CASSDGTDNYEQYF.

This clonotype was found many times. The chain joins TRBV12-3 or TRBV12-4 to TRBJ2-2; D unresolved. V was shortened by 8 bases and J by 6 bases, with 10 bases between the two germline ends. The CDR3 is 12 amino acids. The CDR3 loop reads CASCPGPGELFF. CDR3 in DNA: TGTGCCAGCTGCCCCGGGCCCGGGGAGCTGTTTTTT.

This clonotype was counted ten times or more. The chain links TRBV6-1 to TRBJ2-5; 8 bases match TRBD1. CDR1 MNHNS and CDR2 SASEGT come from the germline V gene. V shed 6 bases, J shed 5 bases, and the junction held 8 bases outside the gene matches. This CDR3 comprises 14 residues. This CDR3 reads CASSEGHRGETQYF. The CDR3 bases are TGTGCCAGCAGCGAGGGACACAGGGGGGAGACCCAGTACTTC.

The chain is built from TRBV6-1 and TRBJ2-5, with D possibly being TRBD1 (6 bases). Germline assignment: CDR1 MNHNS and CDR2 SASEGT. The CDR3 is 14 residues long. Deletions cut 5 bases from V and 5 bases from J, with 15 bases between. The CDR3 spells CASSRLQGFETQYF. CDR3 nucleotides: TGTGCCAGCAGTCGATTACAGGGATTCGAGACCCAGTACTTC.

This clonotype was counted at least ten times. The gene calls are TRBV6-1 and TRBJ2-2; D remains unclear. Trimming removed 6 bases from V and 7 bases from J, with 12 bases in between. The CDR3 has 13 amino acids. The germline V gene encodes CDR1 MNHNS and CDR2 SASEGT. CDR3 nucleotide sequence: TGTGCCAGCAGGCCAAAACCCCACGGGGAGCTGTTTTTT. Protein sequence: CASRPKPHGELFF.